This T cell receptor (beta chain) was documented in a study of identical twins. Template switching created a universal primer site, and the cDNA included unique molecular identifiers. TCRdb reprocessed the 5' RACE reads via MiXCR and lists one record per CDR3 protein. The sample yields some 500,000 distinct CDR3 sequences, approximately 10% seen once. The donors were all healthy and Caucasian. This CDR3 is built from 11 residues. Germline loops: CDR1 LNHDA, CDR2 SQIVND (reference sequence). V dropped 8 bases and J dropped 4 bases, with 7 bases sitting between them. These same data were also listed under a study on yellow fever vaccine responses in identical twins.

V gene TRBV19 combines with J gene TRBJ2-3; D is undetermined. Sequenced input: PBMCs. This receptor was obtained from a young woman in good health. CDR3 nucleotide sequence: TGTGCCAGTGGTTGGTCAGATACGCAGTATTTT. Translation gives CASGWSDTQYF.